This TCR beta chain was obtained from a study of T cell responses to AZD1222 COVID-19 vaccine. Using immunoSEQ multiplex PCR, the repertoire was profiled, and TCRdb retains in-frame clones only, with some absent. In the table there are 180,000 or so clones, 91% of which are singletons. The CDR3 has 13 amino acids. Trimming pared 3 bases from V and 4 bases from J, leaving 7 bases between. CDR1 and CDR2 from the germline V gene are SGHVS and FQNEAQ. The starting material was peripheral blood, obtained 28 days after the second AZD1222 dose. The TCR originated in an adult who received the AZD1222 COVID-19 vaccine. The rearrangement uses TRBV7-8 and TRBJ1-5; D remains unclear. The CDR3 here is CASSFFVNQPQHF. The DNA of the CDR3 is TGTGCCAGCAGCTTTTTCGTAAATCAGCCCCAGCATTTT.